A single sample is the source of the 28 T cell receptor beta chains below, sequenced in a study of control samples from healthy donors and cancer patients. This table comes from immunoSEQ multiplex PCR, and its TCRdb copy is limited to in-frame clones, with some not included. The sample shows roughly 120,000 clones, more than 70% of them seen only once. The sequenced sample consisted of blood. The receptors were gathered from a man aged 45-60 years in good health.

This sequence joins TRBV6-6 and TRBJ1-1; D is undetermined. V dropped 6 bases and J dropped 2 bases, with 4 bases sitting between them. The length of the CDR3 is 11 residues. Germline assignment: CDR1 MNHNY and CDR2 SVGAGI (reference sequence). The CDR3 DNA is TGTGCCAGCAGGGAAAACACTGAAGCTTTCTTT. Protein sequence: CASRENTEAFF.

This clone was seen only once. The chain has TRBV21-1 and TRBJ2-5. TRBV21-1 is assigned pseudogene status. The CDR3 sequence is 12 residues long. CDR3 sequence reads: CASSKDAETQYF. The CDR3, as DNA: TGTGCCAGCAGCAAAGATGCAGAGACCCAGTACTTC.

The chain recombines TRBV6-5 with TRBJ1-2; D unresolved. V was trimmed by 0 bases and J by 0 bases, leaving 8 bases between them. There are 15 residues in the CDR3. Per the germline V gene, CDR1 is MNHEY and CDR2 is SVGAGI. The CDR3 loop reads CASSYSGRSNYGYTF. The CDR3 DNA reads as TGTGCCAGCAGTTACTCAGGACGATCTAACTATGGCTACACCTTC.

V usage is TRBV9 and J usage is TRBJ1-2; D may be TRBD1 (6 bases). CDR1 is SGDLS and CDR2 is YYNGEE in the germline V gene. The CDR3 sequence is 14 residues long. The ends were cut back, 0 bases at V and 7 bases at J, with 13 bases in the middle. The CDR3 reads CASSVEQGLIGYTF. In DNA, the CDR3 is TGTGCCAGCAGCGTAGAACAGGGTTTGATTGGCTACACCTTC.

This chain joins TRBV11-3 and TRBJ2-7; D gene unclear. Trimming cost V 1 base and J 5 bases, with 6 bases left between them. The CDR3 is made up of 12 amino acids. Germline-derived CDR1 and CDR2 are SGHNT and YENEEA. The CDR3 nucleotides read TGTGCCAGCAGCTTAGTCGCCAACGAGCAGTACTTC. It encodes CASSLVANEQYF. Full variable domain (outside the CDR3, taken from reference TRBV11-3 and TRBJ2-7): EAGVVQSPRYKIIEKKQPVAFWCNPISGHNTLYWYLQNLGQGPELLIRYENEEAVDDSQLPKDRFSAERLKGVDSTLKIQPAELGDSAVYLCASSLVANEQYFGPGTRLTVT.

The V gene is TRBV5-6, the J gene TRBJ1-5; 11 nucleotides agree with TRBD1. The germline V gene has CDR1 SGHDT and CDR2 YYEEEE. Trimming removed 1 base from V and 4 bases from J; junction bases left unmatched: 7. The CDR3 extends over 17 amino acids. The CDR3 spells CASSLQHGTGGNQPQHF. CDR3 DNA sequence: TGTGCCAGCAGCTTGCAACACGGGACAGGGGGAAATCAGCCCCAGCATTTT.

This chain uses TRBV4-1 with TRBJ1-2; 11 bases line up with TRBD1. The germline V gene encodes CDR1 MGHRA and CDR2 YSYEKL. The CDR3 contains 16 residues. Germline trimming cut 2 bases from V and 8 bases from J; bases unmatched to any gene: 10. CDR3 residues: CASSQPLRDRGGGYTF. CDR3 coding DNA: TGCGCCAGCAGCCAACCCCTACGGGACAGGGGGGGAGGCTACACCTTC.

The chain links TRBV24-1 to TRBJ1-4, with 9 nucleotides matching TRBD1. The CDR3 runs 15 residues. The germline gives CDR1 KGHDR, CDR2 SFDVKD. After removal of 4 bases from V and 8 bases from J, the junction contained 7 bases not matched to a gene. The CDR3 loop reads CATSESGTGREKLFF. The CDR3 nucleotides read TGTGCCACCAGTGAGTCCGGGACAGGGAGAGAAAAACTGTTTTTT.

This rearrangement joins TRBV5-6 to TRBJ1-2; possible D gene TRBD1, 5 bases. V was pared by 3 bases and J by 0 bases, with 9 bases between. The CDR3 covers 14 residues. The germline CDR1 and CDR2 sequences are SGHDT and YYEEEE. CDR3 region: CASSSAGSNYGYTF. CDR3 nucleotides: TGTGCCAGCAGCTCGGCAGGGTCTAACTATGGCTACACCTTC.

This clone was recorded once. The rearrangement joins TRBV5-1 to TRBJ1-1; 7 bases map to TRBD1. Germline CDR1 and CDR2: SGHRS and YFSETQ. The V and J ends lost 0 bases and 0 bases, in that order; junction bases with no gene match: 2. CDR3 length equals 15 residues. CDR3 coding DNA: TGCGCCAGCAGCTTGGAAGGGGGCCTGAACACTGAAGCTTTCTTT. This translates into CASSLEGGLNTEAFF.

This clone was picked up one time. The chain joins TRBV5-6 to TRBJ1-5; 9 bases line up with TRBD1. CDR1 SGHDT and CDR2 YYEEEE come from the germline V gene. V lost 0 bases to trimming and J lost 5 bases; unmatched junction nucleotides: 3. This CDR3 has 15 amino acids. CDR3 residues: CASSLGGQGYQPQHF. The CDR3 DNA is TGTGCCAGCAGCTTGGGGGGACAGGGTTATCAGCCCCAGCATTTT.

The chain uses TRBV12-3 or TRBV12-4 and TRBJ1-2; D ambiguous. V lost 4 bases and J 2 bases, leaving 8 bases between the germline ends. The CDR3 runs to 13 residues. In DNA form, the CDR3 reads TGTGCCAGCAGTTACAACAGAAACTATGGCTACACCTTC. Translation: CASSYNRNYGYTF.

The chain employs TRBV3-1 (or the pseudogene TRBV3-2) and TRBJ2-3; tentatively, D is TRBD2 (5 bases). Trimming shortened V by 0 bases and J by 2 bases, and 15 bases separated the two germline ends. This CDR3 comprises 17 residues. CDR1 LGHDT and CDR2 YNNKEL come from the germline V gene (reference sequence). The DNA for the CDR3 is TGTGCCAGCAGCCAAGAATACGAGGGAAGCGCCACAGATACGCAGTATTTT. Its translation: CASSQEYEGSATDTQYF.

This clone was seen only once. J is TRBJ2-7 and V is TRBV7-2, with a weak D call TRBD2 (7 bases). This CDR3 is 16 amino acids long. Deletions cut 1 base from V and 2 bases from J, with 15 bases between. Germline CDR1 reads SGHTA; CDR2 reads FQGNSA. The CDR3 loop is CASSLVGGGEPYEQYF. The CDR3 bases are TGTGCCAGCAGCTTAGTTGGAGGGGGGGAACCCTACGAGCAGTACTTC.

V and J are TRBV6-2 or TRBV6-3 and TRBJ1-1, with D unclear. With 2 bases removed from V and 1 base from J, the gap between germline ends came to 5 bases. Germline lookup yields CDR1 MNHEY and CDR2 SVGEGT. The length of the CDR3 is 13 residues. The CDR3 sequence: CASSYPGNTEAFF. CDR3 coding DNA: TGTGCCAGCAGTTACCCAGGGAACACTGAAGCTTTCTTT.

This sequence joins TRBV2 and TRBJ1-1, with D unresolved. V was cut by 0 bases and J by 6 bases, with 11 bases left in between. CDR1 SNHLY and CDR2 FYNNEI come from the germline V gene. This CDR3 is 14 amino acids long. The CDR3 sequence: CASSEARDRSEAFF. The CDR3 coding sequence is TGTGCCAGCAGTGAAGCCCGTGATCGGTCTGAAGCTTTCTTT.

This chain connects TRBV6-5 to TRBJ2-7, with 8 bases lining up with TRBD1. Trimming at V came to 5 bases and at J to 7 bases, leaving 7 bases not matched to a gene. Germline V gene lookup returns CDR1 MNHEY and CDR2 SVGAGI. The CDR3 contains 13 residues. CDR3 coding DNA: TGTGCCAGCAGTCCCCAGGGGGCGGGGGAGCAGTACTTC. Its translation is CASSPQGAGEQYF.

The J gene is TRBJ1-5, the V gene TRBV18; 7 nucleotides align to TRBD1. Germline CDR1 KGHSH, CDR2 LQKENI. The trim removed 4 bases at V and 0 bases at J, leaving 3 bases unmatched. The CDR3 contains 15 residues. As DNA, the CDR3 is TGTGCCAGCTCACGAGGGGGCAATAGCAATCAGCCCCAGCATTTT. It encodes CASSRGGNSNQPQHF.

This clone was recorded once. J is TRBJ2-2 and V is TRBV27; no firm D call. The CDR3 sequence is 12 residues long. V was clipped by 3 bases and J by 4 bases, with 3 bases between them. CDR1 MNHEY and CDR2 SMNVEV come from the germline V gene (reference sequence). The CDR3 spells CASSFPTGELFF. CDR3 nucleotide sequence: TGTGCCAGCAGTTTCCCCACCGGGGAGCTGTTTTTT.

This chain joins TRBV10-3 and TRBJ1-2; 9 bases match TRBD1. The CDR3 runs to 14 residues. The J segment lost 6 bases and the V segment lost 6 bases, leaving 8 bases of the junction unmatched. Germline lookup yields CDR1 ENHRY and CDR2 SYGVKD. The CDR3 coding sequence is TGTGCCATCAGCGAGACAGGGGGGTGGAATGGCTACACCTTC. This gives the protein CAISETGGWNGYTF.

This clone was seen a few times. The gene calls are TRBV5-6 and TRBJ1-4; 8 nucleotides line up with TRBD1. Trimming at V came to 1 base and at J to 0 bases, leaving 5 bases not matched to a gene. The CDR3 totals 17 residues. Germline loops: CDR1 SGHDT, CDR2 YYEEEE. CDR3 amino acids: CASSLRQGIATNEKLFF. Here the CDR3 DNA reads TGTGCCAGCAGCTTGAGACAGGGGATAGCAACTAATGAAAAACTGTTTTTT.

This rearrangement joins TRBV3-1 (or the pseudogene TRBV3-2) to TRBJ1-2, with 10 bases lining up with TRBD1. Per germline, CDR1 LGHDT and CDR2 YNNKEL (reference sequence). The junction had 6 bases not matched to a gene; V was cut back by 0 bases and J by 5 bases. The CDR3 sequence is 16 residues long. The CDR3 DNA reads as TGTGCCAGCAGCCAAGAGGGGGACAGGGGAAGGTATGGCTACACCTTC. Amino acids: CASSQEGDRGRYGYTF.

This sequence joins TRBV30 and TRBJ1-5, with 7 positions matching TRBD1. The CDR3 contains 13 residues. V was pared by 4 bases and J by 3 bases, with 3 bases of the junction left unmatched. Germline V gives CDR1 GTSNPN, CDR2 SVGIG (reference sequence). Here the CDR3 reads CAWMGQPNQPQHF. CDR3 DNA: TGTGCCTGGATGGGACAGCCCAATCAGCCCCAGCATTTT.

The V call is TRBV5-1, the J call TRBJ1-5; D call uncertain. This CDR3 is built from 14 residues. Germline lookup yields CDR1 SGHRS and CDR2 YFSETQ. Trimming took 4 bases from V and 6 from J, leaving 14 bases between them. The CDR3 protein is CASSEDAASQPQHF. CDR3 sequence (DNA): TGCGCCAGCAGCGAGGATGCGGCGAGTCAGCCCCAGCATTTT.

The V gene is TRBV6-2 or TRBV6-3, the J gene TRBJ2-7, with D possibly being TRBD1 (5 bases). Germline CDR1 is MNHEY and CDR2 is SVGEGT. Between the trimmed V and J ends, which lost 2 bases and 0 bases, there was a span of 8 bases. This CDR3 has 14 residues. CDR3 amino acids: CASSYGALSYEQYF. The DNA of the CDR3 is TGTGCCAGCAGTTACGGGGCTCTCTCCTACGAGCAGTACTTC.

The chain recombines TRBV10-2 with TRBJ1-6; no clear D. V lost 3 bases and J lost 7, with 13 bases in between. CDR1 is WSHSY and CDR2 is SAAADI in the germline V gene. The CDR3 runs 15 residues. CDR3: CASSELTANNSPLHF. The CDR3 nucleotides read TGCGCCAGCAGTGAACTCACAGCTAACAATTCACCCCTCCACTTT.

V is TRBV19 and J is TRBJ1-1; D is unclear. V lost 5 bases and J lost 1, with 8 bases in between. This CDR3 spans 13 amino acids. CDR1 LNHDA and CDR2 SQIVND come from the germline V gene (reference sequence). The CDR3 DNA follows: TGTGCCAGTAGTTCCCACAGGAACACTGAAGCTTTCTTT. This sequence encodes CASSSHRNTEAFF.

This chain connects TRBV2 to TRBJ1-2; D gene uncertain. Germline loops: CDR1 SNHLY, CDR2 FYNNEI. The CDR3 has 12 residues. V was pared by 6 bases and J by 8 bases, with 13 bases between. CDR3 nucleotide sequence: TGTGCCAGCAGCCGTGCGCAAGAGGGCTACACCTTC. Translating gives CASSRAQEGYTF.